The clone carrying this T cell receptor (beta chain) has more than one count but fewer than ten. The antigen is unknown. The sample comes from a study of T-cell reconstitution after alpha-beta-depleted transplantation in children. This CDR3 is built from 14 residues. Germline loops: CDR1 DFQATT, CDR2 SNEGSKA (reference sequence). The trim removed 6 bases at V and 4 bases at J, leaving 9 bases unmatched. Notes on the study in general: In patients about two months after transplant, alpha-beta T cells reportedly arose from several hundred expanded graft clones. Some patients owed their high day-60 TCRbeta diversity to surviving recipient T cells and thymic progenitors. Newly produced T cells mostly accounted for T-cell counts and diversity one year post-transplant.

For TCRbeta, the library was prepared with unique molecular identifiers. One entry per CDR3 protein results from TCRdb running MiXCR on the PCR reads. The sample yields 500,000 to 750,000 distinct CDR3 sequences, over 10% seen once. The chain couples TRBV20-1 to TRBJ1-5; TRBD1 matches at 7 bases. The specimen comprised PBMCs, mostly from graft donor cells, sampled 360 days after TCRalphabeta/CD19-depleted stem cell transplant. The sequence was collected from a male patient between 5 and 17 years old who had a stem cell transplant for acute myeloid leukemia, so the T cells may come from the graft donor. CDR3 sequence (DNA): TGCAGTGCCCTCCCGGGACAGCCAAATCAGCCCCAGCATTTT. Protein: CSALPGQPNQPQHF.